The 29 T cell receptor beta chains reported below all come from one sample, sequenced in a study of blood T cell repertoires in COVID-19. Profiling relied on immunoSEQ multiplex PCR, and the TCRdb table lists in-frame clones only, not all of them. Of about 170,000 clones in the sample, around 88% were seen once. Specimen: peripheral blood. The receptor set was obtained from a woman aged 65 to 85 who had recovered from COVID-19.

This rearrangement joins TRBV4-1 to TRBJ1-2; D remains ambiguous. The V gene's germline CDR1 is MGHRA and CDR2 YSYEKL. The CDR3 loop spans 14 amino acids. Trimming removed 2 bases at V and 4 bases at J, with 11 bases between. CDR3 sequence (DNA): TGCGCCAGCAGCCAACCCAGCAGGATCTATGGCTACACCTTC. Protein: CASSQPSRIYGYTF.

The V call is TRBV19, the J call TRBJ2-7; the D gene is possibly TRBD1 (6 bases). CDR1 and CDR2 (germline): LNHDA, SQIVND (reference sequence). The CDR3 runs to 15 residues. V gave up 3 bases and J gave up 9 bases, with 21 bases separating them. The CDR3 DNA follows: TGTGCCAGTAGTATGGGGGCGGGCGGCCTCCGCGGGCAGTACTTC. Its translation is CASSMGAGGLRGQYF.

This clone was found a few times. V is TRBV24-1 and J is TRBJ1-4, with 7 bases aligning to TRBD1. This CDR3 contains 15 residues. With 3 bases clipped from V and 7 bases from J, the junction kept 7 bases outside the gene matches. CDR1 and CDR2 (germline): KGHDR, SFDVKD. DNA for the CDR3: TGTGCCACCAGTGATACCCGACAGGGAGGTGAAAAACTGTTTTTT. Protein sequence: CATSDTRQGGEKLFF.

This clone was observed once. V and J are TRBV7-3 and TRBJ1-1; the D is unclear. This CDR3 is 13 amino acids long. Deletions cut 0 bases from V and 5 bases from J, with 7 bases between. Per the germline V gene, CDR1 is SGHTA and CDR2 is FQGTGA. In nucleotides, the CDR3 is TGTGCCAGCAGCTTAACGAGCAGGACTGAAGCTTTCTTT. Translation gives CASSLTSRTEAFF. Together with reference TRBV7-3 and TRBJ1-1, the CDR3 gives the full variable domain: GAGVSQTPSNKVTEKGKYVELRCDPISGHTALYWYRQSLGQGPEFLIYFQGTGAADDSGLPNDRFFAVRPEGSVSTLKIQRTERGDSAVYLCASSLTSRTEAFFGQGTRLTVV.

The chain links TRBV29-1 to TRBJ2-7, with a possible D match to TRBD1 (6 bases). V was pared by 6 bases and J by 0 bases, with 15 bases between. This CDR3 has 14 amino acids. The V gene's germline CDR1 is SQVTM and CDR2 ANQGSEA. The CDR3 DNA follows: TGCAGCGTGAAGCCTCAGGGGAGCTCCTACGAGCAGTACTTC. This encodes CSVKPQGSSYEQYF.

This chain connects TRBV3-1 (or the pseudogene TRBV3-2) to TRBJ1-5; D is unclear. V was shortened by 4 bases and J by 11 bases, with 18 bases between the two germline ends. Germline V gene lookup returns CDR1 LGHDT and CDR2 YNNKEL (reference sequence). The CDR3 runs 14 residues. For the CDR3, the DNA is TGTGCCAGCAGCCCGGCAGGCCCCCAATCGGCCCAGCATTTT. Translating gives CASSPAGPQSAQHF.

V usage is TRBV18 and J usage is TRBJ2-5, with TRBD1 matching 9 bases. This CDR3 comprises 15 residues. The V gene end was trimmed by 3 bases and the J gene end by 5 bases; junction bases not matched to a gene: 7. Germline V lookup: CDR1 KGHSH, CDR2 LQKENI. The CDR3 reads CASSPGQGSRETQYF. CDR3 DNA: TGTGCCAGCTCACCCGGACAGGGGAGCAGGGAGACCCAGTACTTC. The full variable domain, completed using reference TRBV18 and TRBJ2-5, is NAGVMQNPRHLVRRRGQEARLRCSPMKGHSHVYWYRQLPEEGLKFMVYLQKENIIDESGMPKERFSAEFPKEGPSILRIQQVVRGDSAAYFCASSPGQGSRETQYFGPGTRLLVL.

The chain employs TRBV4-3 and TRBJ1-2; the match to TRBD1 covers 7 bases. The trim removed 4 bases at V and 3 bases at J, leaving 5 bases unmatched. This CDR3 is built from 14 residues. Germline CDR1 reads LGHNA; CDR2 reads YSLEER. The CDR3 DNA sequence: TGCGCCAGCAGCCCGAGGGACAGCTACTATGGCTACACCTTC. Protein: CASSPRDSYYGYTF.

J is TRBJ2-1 and V is TRBV6-5; 7 bases are shared with TRBD2. There are 15 residues in the CDR3. V lost 6 bases to trimming and J lost 8 bases; unmatched junction nucleotides: 13. CDR1 and CDR2 from the germline V gene are MNHEY and SVGAGI. The CDR3 protein is CASSPLAPGVDEQFF. The CDR3 region has the DNA TGTGCCAGCAGCCCACTAGCGCCCGGGGTGGATGAGCAGTTCTTC.

This clone was picked up one time. The rearrangement links TRBV18 to TRBJ1-3; possible D gene TRBD1, 5 bases. V was trimmed by 5 bases and J by 2 bases, leaving 31 bases between them. The CDR3 is 21 residues long. Germline CDR1 reads KGHSH; CDR2 reads LQKENI. The CDR3 DNA follows: TGTGCCAGCTCAAGGTCTTCGGGCCGCACGACAGCCCCCTTCACTGGAAACACCATATATTTT. Its translation is CASSRSSGRTTAPFTGNTIYF.

The table lists this clone with a count of one. This chain connects TRBV10-1 to TRBJ2-3; 7 positions match TRBD2. Trimming cost V 9 bases and J 6 bases; bases outside gene matches: 6. This CDR3 is built from 12 residues. Germline V gene data show CDR1 as WNHNN and CDR2 as SYGVQD (reference sequence). CDR3 region: CASGGESDTQYF. CDR3 nucleotides: TGCGCCAGTGGGGGGGAGTCGGATACGCAGTATTTT.

This sequence joins TRBV10-1 and TRBJ2-6; D not resolved. In germline, CDR1 is WNHNN, CDR2 SYGVQD (reference sequence). With 2 bases removed from V and 3 bases from J, the gap between germline ends came to 8 bases. The CDR3 totals 15 residues. In nucleotides, the CDR3 is TGCGCCAGCAGTGAGGCGGCAGTTGGGGCCAACGTCCTGACTTTC. Residues: CASSEAAVGANVLTF.

DNA of the CDR3: TGTGCCATCGCTGCAGGCCTCTACGAGCAGTACTTC. It yields the protein CAIAAGLYEQYF. The chain carries TRBV10-3 and TRBJ2-7, with D hard to call. The CDR3 sequence is 12 residues long. CDR1 and CDR2 (germline): ENHRY, SYGVKD. Trimming stripped 8 bases from V and 3 bases from J, with 11 bases between.

This clone was counted once. The chain combines TRBV4-2 with TRBJ1-5; D perhaps matches TRBD1 (5 bases). The CDR3 runs to 13 residues. CDR1 LGHNA and CDR2 YNFKEQ come from the germline V gene. With 5 bases removed from V and 4 bases from J, the gap between germline ends came to 9 bases. This chain's CDR3 is CASSKGPNQPQHF. The CDR3 DNA is TGTGCCAGCAGCAAGGGGCCGAATCAGCCCCAGCATTTT.

The chain uses TRBV2 and TRBJ1-1, with TRBD1 as a possible D gene (5 bases). V was shortened by 7 bases and J by 6 bases, with 12 bases between the two germline ends. Germline CDR1 SNHLY, CDR2 FYNNEI. CDR3 size: 12 residues. CDR3 DNA: TGTGCCAGCACCCGGGGGGGATCTGAAGCTTTCTTT. It codes for CASTRGGSEAFF.

This clone was counted only a few times. V is TRBV12-3 or TRBV12-4 and J is TRBJ1-1; no reliable D call. This CDR3 contains 13 residues. Between the trimmed V and J ends, which lost 7 bases and 1 base, there was a span of 10 bases. The DNA for the CDR3 is TGTGCCAGCAAGTTTTTCGGGAACACTGAAGCTTTCTTT. Amino acids: CASKFFGNTEAFF.

The gene calls are TRBV9 and TRBJ2-7; D is possibly TRBD2 (6 bases). Between the trimmed V and J ends, which lost 4 bases and 5 bases, there was a span of 13 bases. Germline V gives CDR1 SGDLS, CDR2 YYNGEE. The CDR3 totals 13 residues. The CDR3 sequence: CASSPLWGDEQYF. CDR3 DNA sequence: TGTGCCAGCAGCCCCCTCTGGGGGGACGAGCAGTACTTC.

V usage is TRBV18 and J usage is TRBJ1-1, with D unclear. CDR3 length: 12 residues. Trimming left V 3 bases short and J 10 bases short, with 12 bases between. Germline V gene lookup returns CDR1 KGHSH and CDR2 LQKENI. The DNA for the CDR3 is TGTGCCAGCTCACCGTCAGTGGGCTCAGCTTTCTTT. It encodes CASSPSVGSAFF.

The chain links TRBV5-4 to TRBJ1-2; D is possibly TRBD1 (5 bases). The CDR3 totals 15 residues. Germline CDR1 SGHNT, CDR2 YYREEE (reference sequence). Trimming took off 3 bases at V and 4 bases at J, with 16 bases between the two ends. In nucleotides, the CDR3 is TGTGCCAGCAGCTCGGGGGGGTTTCGCAGCTATGGCTACACCTTC. It translates to CASSSGGFRSYGYTF.

This clone was recorded a few times. The V gene is TRBV2, the J gene TRBJ2-5; TRBD2 agrees at 16 bases. CDR1 is SNHLY and CDR2 is FYNNEI in the germline V gene. The CDR3 contains 15 residues. V lost 7 bases to trimming and J lost 5 bases; unmatched junction nucleotides: 4. The CDR3 sequence: CASTPGLAGGETQYF. Written as DNA, the CDR3 is TGTGCCAGCACCCCGGGACTAGCGGGGGGGGAGACCCAGTACTTC.

A few counts support this clone. This chain uses TRBV15 with TRBJ1-2; the D gene is possibly TRBD1 (5 bases). V lost 4 bases and J 2 bases, leaving 14 bases between the germline ends. There are 15 residues in the CDR3. Germline values: CDR1 LNHNV, CDR2 YYDKDF (reference sequence). CDR3 bases: TGTGCCACCAGCACGGGGGTGGGTGGGAACTATGGCTACACCTTC. Protein: CATSTGVGGNYGYTF.

The rearrangement joins TRBV19 to TRBJ1-2; tentative D call: TRBD1 (5 bases). The V and J ends lost 6 bases and 4 bases respectively, with 15 bases between them. The CDR3 contains 14 residues. Germline CDR1 reads LNHDA; CDR2 reads SQIVND (reference sequence). In DNA, the CDR3 is TGTGCCAGTAGCACTTTCAGGGTGGGCTATGGCTACACCTTC. Protein product: CASSTFRVGYGYTF.

The V and J genes are TRBV7-9 and TRBJ2-7, with D uncertain. The V end was cut by 7 bases, the J end by 1 base, with 11 bases between. CDR1 SEHNR and CDR2 FQNEAQ come from the germline V gene (reference sequence). This CDR3 is built from 13 residues. The CDR3 DNA reads TGTGCCAGCACCACCTTCAGGTCCTACGAGCAGTACTTC. This encodes CASTTFRSYEQYF.

J is TRBJ2-3 and V is TRBV2; 12 positions match TRBD2. Germline V CDR1 and CDR2: SNHLY, FYNNEI. Germline trimming cut 7 bases from V and 3 bases from J; bases unmatched to any gene: 5. The CDR3 totals 15 residues. The CDR3 protein is CASTRTSGTTDTQYF. CDR3 nucleotide sequence: TGTGCCAGCACCCGGACTAGCGGGACTACAGATACGCAGTATTTT.

The chain uses TRBV6-2 or TRBV6-3 and TRBJ1-1; TRBD1 is a possible D gene (5 bases). This CDR3 spans 16 amino acids. Germline CDR1 and CDR2: MNHEY and SVGEGT. Trimming took 4 bases from V and 4 from J, leaving 19 bases between them. CDR3 coding DNA: TGTGCCAGCAGTTCCCGGGGGGACGGGCCCGGCACTGAAGCTTTCTTT. It translates to CASSSRGDGPGTEAFF.

The chain links TRBV19 to TRBJ1-2; a weak D match, TRBD1 (5 bases). With 5 bases removed from V and 0 bases from J, the gap between germline ends came to 13 bases. This CDR3 spans 15 amino acids. In germline, CDR1 is LNHDA, CDR2 SQIVND (reference sequence). The CDR3 region is CASSVRAPPNYGYTF. The DNA of the CDR3 is TGTGCCAGTAGTGTCAGGGCACCTCCTAACTATGGCTACACCTTC.

This chain connects TRBV5-5 to TRBJ2-5; 7 nucleotides match TRBD2. The germline gives CDR1 SGHKS, CDR2 YYEKEE (reference sequence). CDR3 length: 13 amino acids. The V and J ends lost 6 bases and 4 bases, in that order; junction bases with no gene match: 6. This CDR3 is CASTRASGETQYF. CDR3 nucleotide sequence: TGTGCCAGCACCAGGGCTAGCGGAGAGACCCAGTACTTC.

This clone was observed once. The chain links TRBV6-6 to TRBJ1-1, with 7 bases lining up with TRBD1. CDR3 length: 16 residues. In germline, CDR1 is MNHNY, CDR2 SVGAGI (reference sequence). Unmatched junction bases numbered 9, after V lost 2 bases and J lost 3 bases. This CDR3 is CASSYPQRQGDTEAFF. The DNA of the CDR3 is TGTGCCAGCAGTTACCCACAGAGGCAGGGGGACACTGAAGCTTTCTTT.

This clone occurred a few times. V is TRBV19 and J is TRBJ2-7, with TRBD1 matching over 8 bases. The CDR3 consists of 13 residues. Germline trimming cut 9 bases from V and 7 bases from J; bases unmatched to any gene: 11. Germline V gene data show CDR1 as LNHDA and CDR2 as SQIVND (reference sequence). CDR3 amino acids: CASRDDRGGEQYF. CDR3 nucleotide sequence: TGTGCCAGCCGGGACGACAGGGGCGGGGAGCAGTACTTC.